The 10 T cell receptor beta chains listed next were all sequenced from one sample in a study of blood T cell repertoires in COVID-19. TCRdb's table, derived via immunoSEQ multiplex PCR, lists solely in-frame clones and lacks some. The sample records under 500,000 clones, nearly 90% being singletons. Sequencing was carried out using PBMCs or T cells enriched from blood (not recorded which). The origin of the receptors is a young woman with acute COVID-19.

CDR3 bases: TGTGCCAGCAGCTCCGGGACAGGCCGAGGGACCCAGTACTTC. This translates into CASSSGTGRGTQYF. The gene calls are TRBV7-9 and TRBJ2-5; 8 bases match TRBD1. Germline CDR1 is SEHNR and CDR2 is FQNEAQ (reference sequence). Trimming cost V 4 bases and J 7 bases; bases outside gene matches: 8. This CDR3 is built from 14 residues.

The chain employs TRBV7-8 and TRBJ1-5; D gene uncertain. The CDR3 covers 14 residues. Trimming pared 1 base from V and 3 bases from J, leaving 7 bases between. Germline CDR1 and CDR2: SGHVS and FQNEAQ. CDR3 in amino acids: CASSLEELNQPQHF. As DNA, the CDR3 is TGTGCCAGCAGCTTAGAAGAGCTCAATCAGCCCCAGCATTTT.

V gene TRBV5-4 combines with J gene TRBJ1-1; 8 bases fit TRBD1. This CDR3 spans 14 amino acids. Trimming removed 4 bases from V and 1 base from J; junction bases left unmatched: 3. The germline gives CDR1 SGHNT, CDR2 YYREEE (reference sequence). The CDR3 DNA reads TGTGCCAGCAGCGACAGGGGCCAGAACACTGAAGCTTTCTTT. Its translation is CASSDRGQNTEAFF.

This sequence joins TRBV3-1 (or the pseudogene TRBV3-2) and TRBJ1-2; D remains unclear. The germline V gene has CDR1 LGHDT and CDR2 YNNKEL (reference sequence). The CDR3 extends over 11 amino acids. The V end was cut by 3 bases, the J end by 7 bases, with 6 bases between. The CDR3 loop is CASSQDFGYTF. DNA of the CDR3: TGTGCCAGCAGCCAGGACTTTGGCTACACCTTC.

The chain links TRBV3-1 (or the pseudogene TRBV3-2) to TRBJ2-2, with 10 bases identical to TRBD2. Trimming removed 4 bases from V and 3 bases from J; junction bases left unmatched: 8. Germline V gene data show CDR1 as LGHDT and CDR2 as YNNKEL (reference sequence). This CDR3 is 17 amino acids long. DNA for the CDR3: TGTGCCAGCAGCCTAGAAAGCGGGAGGGCCTACACCGGGGAGCTGTTTTTT. It codes for CASSLESGRAYTGELFF.

J is TRBJ2-1 and V is TRBV30, with D hard to call. Trimming pared 3 bases from V and 0 bases from J, leaving 12 bases between. The CDR3 spans 15 residues. Per germline, CDR1 GTSNPN and CDR2 SVGIG (reference sequence). CDR3 DNA sequence: TGTGCCTGGAGCCCCCCTCCCAGCTCCTACAATGAGCAGTTCTTC. Residues: CAWSPPPSSYNEQFF.

The V and J genes are TRBV15 and TRBJ1-3, with a tentative D call TRBD1 (5 bases). Germline V gives CDR1 LNHNV, CDR2 YYDKDF (reference sequence). The CDR3 length is 15 residues. Between the trimmed V and J ends, which lost 0 bases and 2 bases, there was a span of 8 bases. The CDR3 bases are TGTGCCACCAGCAGAGATGTAGGGGCTGGAAACACCATATATTTT. Its protein product is CATSRDVGAGNTIYF.

The chain employs TRBV5-1 and TRBJ2-7; 7 bases agree with TRBD2. J was trimmed by 0 bases and V by 0 bases; bases with no gene match: 0. The CDR3 totals 14 residues. The germline V gene has CDR1 SGHRS and CDR2 YFSETQ. CDR3 in amino acids: CASSLGDYSYEQYF. As DNA, the CDR3 is TGCGCCAGCAGCTTGGGGGACTACTCCTACGAGCAGTACTTC.

This chain connects TRBV10-3 to TRBJ2-7; no definite D call. Trimming took off 0 bases at V and 2 bases at J, with 14 bases between the two ends. The germline V gene encodes CDR1 ENHRY and CDR2 SYGVKD. The CDR3 is 16 residues long. DNA of the CDR3: TGTGCCATCAGTGAGTCGGTTGACTCACGCCCCTACGAGCAGTACTTC. Its translation: CAISESVDSRPYEQYF.

The chain's CDR3 is CASGASGTRTWYF. CDR3 coding DNA: TGTGCCAGCGGGGCTAGCGGGACCAGGACGTGGTACTTC. This chain links TRBV6-8 with TRBJ2-5, with TRBD2 identical over 9 bases. V was pared by 8 bases and J by 13 bases, with 14 bases of the junction left unmatched. In germline, CDR1 is MNHGY, CDR2 SAAAGT. The CDR3 is made up of 13 amino acids.